The subject of this entry is one T cell receptor (beta chain). What it binds is unknown. This sample was taken from a study of cytomegalovirus exposure and HLA in healthy donors. General study results and limits: In a later analysis, approximately 18,000 TCR beta sequences were associated with HLA alleles at 0.05 false discovery rate. CMV serostatus was the sole immune exposure data available. The likely explanation for a cluster of highly shared sequence variants was sequencing artifact. Researchers left out some V segments, among them TRBV6-2 and TRBV6-3, as indistinguishable.

The PCR contained 60 Vbeta and 13 Jbeta primers. Here immunoSEQ multiplex PCR was the method, and the copy in TCRdb shows in-frame clones only, minus some. The sample lists approximately 130,000 clones, more than 80% seen once, with about 6.7% in the top ten. J was trimmed by 5 bases and V by 6 bases; bases with no gene match: 7. Germline loops: CDR1 SGHRS, CDR2 YFSETQ. The CDR3 extends over 13 amino acids. The sequence derives from a woman in her 30s in good health and CMV-seropositive. The source material was PBMCs. This chain links TRBV5-1 with TRBJ2-5, with 7 nucleotides matching TRBD1. DNA of the CDR3: TGCGCCAGCAACAGGGGTTTTGGGGAGACCCAGTACTTC. It yields the protein CASNRGFGETQYF.